Detailed here is one T cell receptor (beta chain). Sequencing was performed with immunoSEQ multiplex PCR; in TCRdb, only in-frame clones are kept and a portion is missing. The profile shows roughly 150,000 clones, more than 80% of them singletons. This CDR3 spans 13 amino acids. Germline CDR1 reads KGHSH; CDR2 reads LQKENI. Trimming took off 1 base at V and 3 bases at J, with 6 bases between the two ends. The data belong to a study of blood T cell repertoires in COVID-19. As for the study in general: T cells, B-cell-depleted T cells, or PBMCs supplied cDNA or gDNA.

Sequenced: peripheral blood. The chain uses TRBV18 and TRBJ1-1; unclear D gene. The clonotype was recovered from a woman in her thirties or forties with acute or convalescent COVID-19. DNA of the CDR3: TGTGCCAGCTCACCACTACAAGACACTGAAGCTTTCTTT. Translation: CASSPLQDTEAFF.